The 6 T cell receptor beta chains in this list originate from one sample, sequenced in a study of T cell responses to AZD1222 COVID-19 vaccine. The table came from immunoSEQ multiplex PCR; TCRdb's copy has only in-frame clones and leaves some out. The top ten clones hold roughly 4% of a sample with 150,000 to 200,000 clones, about 92% of them seen once. The specimen was peripheral blood, collected 28 days after the second dose of the MenACWY control vaccine. These receptors were obtained from an adult who received the MenACWY meningococcal vaccine as a control.

This clone has a handful of counts. The rearrangement uses TRBV5-1 and TRBJ1-2; 9 nucleotides agree with TRBD1. J gave up 8 bases and V 7 bases, and 12 bases lay outside the gene matches. CDR1 and CDR2 (germline): SGHRS, YFSETQ. This CDR3 is built from 14 residues. The CDR3 sequence: CASSGAGQGGGYTF. The DNA for the CDR3 is TGCGCCAGCTCTGGAGCGGGACAGGGAGGGGGCTACACCTTC.

The genes are TRBV9 and TRBJ2-5, with 7 bases that match TRBD2. The CDR3 extends over 16 amino acids. Losses at the gene ends were 0 bases for V and 1 base for J; bases not matched to a gene: 6. Germline CDR1 reads SGDLS; CDR2 reads YYNGEE. The CDR3: CASSVGSGAIQETQYF. CDR3 nucleotide sequence: TGTGCCAGCAGCGTAGGGAGCGGGGCGATCCAAGAGACCCAGTACTTC. Together with reference TRBV9 and TRBJ2-5, the CDR3 gives the full variable domain: DSGVTQTPKHLITATGQRVTLRCSPRSGDLSVYWYQQSLDQGLQFLIQYYNGEERAKGNILERFSAQQFPDLHSELNLSSLELGDSALYFCASSVGSGAIQETQYFGPGTRLLVL.

V gene TRBV28 combines with J gene TRBJ1-2, with TRBD1 matching over 7 bases. The CDR3 has 15 residues. Germline V lookup: CDR1 MDHEN, CDR2 SYDVKM. V was pared by 5 bases and J by 3 bases, with 9 bases of the junction left unmatched. This CDR3 is CASSVERGLDYGYTF. The CDR3 coding sequence is TGTGCCAGCAGTGTAGAAAGGGGGCTTGACTATGGCTACACCTTC.

A few counts support this clone. The chain couples TRBV7-6 to TRBJ2-3; D might be TRBD2 (5 bases). The V and J ends lost 2 bases and 2 bases respectively, with 14 bases between them. This CDR3 is 16 amino acids long. Germline V gene lookup returns CDR1 SGHVS and CDR2 FNYEAQ. CDR3: CASSLSSGVNTDTQYF. CDR3 sequence (DNA): TGTGCCAGCAGCTTATCATCCGGGGTAAACACAGATACGCAGTATTTT.

This clone has only one observation. The rearrangement uses TRBV11-3 and TRBJ2-7; unclear D gene. V was trimmed by 4 bases and J by 2 bases, leaving 6 bases between them. Germline V gives CDR1 SGHNT, CDR2 YENEEA. The CDR3 has 12 residues. The CDR3 reads CASSSTPYEQYF. CDR3 in DNA: TGTGCCAGCAGCTCTACCCCCTACGAGCAGTACTTC.

The chain is built from TRBV30 and TRBJ1-2; D not resolved. Germline CDR1 and CDR2: GTSNPN and SVGIG (reference sequence). This CDR3 is 13 amino acids long. Trimming removed 0 bases at V and 4 bases at J, with 9 bases between. CDR3 in DNA: TGTGCCTGGAGTGTCACATTCTCCTATGGCTACACCTTC. This codes for CAWSVTFSYGYTF.